The 25 T cell receptor beta chains below come from one sample, sequenced in a study of Graves' ophthalmopathy and Graves' hyperthyroidism (dated by TCRdb to about 2018). Sequenced using an Illumina HiSeq 2000. TCR beta CDR3 regions were amplified from RNA transcripts for repertoire sequencing. The first round was an RT-PCR using HTBI primers with the Qiagen OneStep RT-PCR kit, and this first round was followed by a second-round multiplex PCR, then size selection and purification. The public reads were reanalyzed by TCRdb: fastp trimming at Q25, MiXCR alignment, in-frame beta chains only. Entries that share a CDR3 protein sequence are merged under the most common genes and DNA. This sample has around 1.1 million distinct CDR3 sequences in its table, and less than 45% of those were observed once. The top ten hold 11% of the sample. Source material: peripheral blood or thyroid tissue (not recorded which). The origin of the receptors is an adult man with Graves' hyperthyroidism.

As to this clonotype: A much larger clone lies a single base off, so this may be a read error. The chain carries TRBV12-3 or TRBV12-4 and TRBJ1-5; D unresolved. The CDR3 covers 14 residues. The CDR3 sequence is CVSSFQRYNQPQHF. As DNA, the CDR3 is TGTGTCAGCAGTTTTCAACGGTACAATCAGCCCCAGCATTTT.

The genes are TRBV19 and TRBJ2-5; 10 nucleotides align to TRBD1. The CDR3 runs to 15 residues. V lost 8 bases and J lost 5; bases outside the gene matches: 11. Germline V gene data show CDR1 as LNHDA and CDR2 as SQIVND (reference sequence). The CDR3 nucleotides are TGTGCCAGTTGGGGCGGGACAGGGGAAGGGGAGACCCAGTACTTC. Translating gives CASWGGTGEGETQYF.

The chain uses TRBV7-9 and TRBJ2-7; D may be TRBD2 (6 bases). Trimming left V 7 bases short and J 0 bases short, with 13 bases between. Germline CDR1 reads SEHNR; CDR2 reads FQNEAQ (reference sequence). The CDR3 has 14 residues. DNA for the CDR3: TGTGCCAGCACCCCGCCGCGGGACTCCTACGAGCAGTACTTC. This encodes CASTPPRDSYEQYF.

The chain joins TRBV7-7 to TRBJ2-5, with 7 nucleotides matching TRBD2. The CDR3 runs 16 residues. Trimming at V came to 4 bases and at J to 1 base, leaving 9 bases not matched to a gene. The V gene's germline CDR1 is SSHAT and CDR2 FNYEAQ (reference sequence). In DNA, the CDR3 is TGTGCCAGCAGCTCAACAGCCGGGACTACCCAAGAGACCCAGTACTTC. Translated, it gives CASSSTAGTTQETQYF.

This clonotype was counted many times. The chain recombines TRBV29-1 with TRBJ2-2, with a weak D call TRBD2 (5 bases). Germline assignment: CDR1 SQVTM and CDR2 ANQGSEA. CDR3 length equals 13 residues. Trimming cost V 8 bases and J 6 bases, with 16 bases left between them. CDR3 residues: CSSQRTNAGELFF. In DNA, the CDR3 is TGCAGCTCTCAGCGGACCAACGCCGGGGAGCTGTTTTTT.

This clonotype has a count of ten or more. The chain joins TRBV24-1 to TRBJ1-5; D remains ambiguous. CDR3 length: 13 amino acids. Trimming took off 5 bases at V and 7 bases at J, with 11 bases between the two ends. Germline values: CDR1 KGHDR, CDR2 SFDVKD. The CDR3 loop is CATSGPSTQPQHF. CDR3 DNA: TGTGCCACCAGTGGCCCCTCGACCCAGCCCCAGCATTTT.

This rearrangement joins TRBV30 to TRBJ2-7, with 9 positions matching TRBD1. V lost 3 bases, J lost 6 bases, and 9 bases stayed unmatched. Germline CDR1 GTSNPN, CDR2 SVGIG (reference sequence). The CDR3 is made up of 14 amino acids. The CDR3, as DNA: TGTGCCTGGAGCTCGGGACAGGGTGGGTCCGAGCAGTACTTC. Translating gives CAWSSGQGGSEQYF.

The chain employs TRBV11-2 and TRBJ2-2; 8 bases agree with TRBD2. Germline V gene sequence: CDR1 SGHAT, CDR2 FQNNGV. The CDR3 runs to 16 residues. With V trimmed by 2 bases and J by 0 bases, 2 bases remained unmatched. The CDR3 protein is CASSLRRGANTGELFF. The CDR3 DNA reads TGTGCCAGCAGCTTAAGGCGGGGGGCGAACACCGGGGAGCTGTTTTTT.

V is TRBV29-1 and J is TRBJ2-5; D is possibly TRBD1 (7 bases). Trimming removed 2 bases from V and 5 bases from J, with 9 bases in between. Germline V gives CDR1 SQVTM, CDR2 ANQGSEA. The CDR3 contains 12 residues. The CDR3 spells CSVESGGETQYF. DNA of the CDR3: TGCAGCGTTGAATCAGGGGGGGAGACCCAGTACTTC.

The rearrangement links TRBV20-1 to TRBJ2-5, with 9 bases matching TRBD1. Germline trimming cut 5 bases from V and 2 bases from J; bases unmatched to any gene: 9. The CDR3 has 15 residues. Germline lookup yields CDR1 DFQATT and CDR2 SNEGSKA (reference sequence). In nucleotides, the CDR3 is TGCAGTGCTCATCCTCCCGGGACAGGGCAAGAGACCCAGTACTTC. This sequence encodes CSAHPPGTGQETQYF.

In its sample, this clonotype was seen many times. This chain connects TRBV7-9 to TRBJ2-2, with D perhaps matching TRBD1 (6 bases). Trimming pared 0 bases from V and 4 bases from J, leaving 12 bases between. The germline V gene has CDR1 SEHNR and CDR2 FQNEAQ (reference sequence). The CDR3 totals 16 residues. CDR3 region: CASSLAQGRGTGELFF. The CDR3 region has the DNA TGTGCCAGCAGCTTAGCACAGGGACGCGGCACCGGGGAGCTGTTTTTT.

The chain joins TRBV7-8 to TRBJ1-4; the D gene is possibly TRBD1 (5 bases). CDR1 and CDR2 (germline): SGHVS, FQNEAQ. This CDR3 has 16 residues. The V and J ends lost 7 bases and 2 bases respectively, with 17 bases between them. CDR3 in amino acids: CASIEGRPATNEKLFF. The CDR3 DNA sequence: TGTGCCAGCATCGAGGGACGCCCGGCGACTAATGAAAAACTGTTTTTT.

Ten or more counts support this clonotype. V usage is TRBV19 and J usage is TRBJ2-6; 7 positions agree with TRBD1. From germline, CDR1 is LNHDA and CDR2 SQIVND (reference sequence). Trimming took 5 bases from V and 7 from J; bases not matched to a gene: 5. The CDR3 contains 14 residues. CDR3 DNA: TGTGCCAGTAGTCAGCCAGGGGGTGCCAACGTCCTGACTTTC. Residues: CASSQPGGANVLTF.

This clonotype was observed many times. This rearrangement joins TRBV7-9 to TRBJ1-1; 9 nucleotides align to TRBD1. Germline-derived CDR1 and CDR2 are SEHNR and FQNEAQ (reference sequence). This CDR3 has 17 amino acids. After removal of 5 bases from V and 4 bases from J, the junction contained 14 bases not matched to a gene. In DNA form, the CDR3 reads TGTGCCAGCAGCCCGGACCTGGGACAGGGCTATAGCACTGAAGCTTTCTTT. Amino acids: CASSPDLGQGYSTEAFF.

This chain connects TRBV10-3 to TRBJ2-7; 9 nucleotides agree with TRBD1. The V and J ends lost 10 bases and 12 bases, in that order; junction bases with no gene match: 16. Germline V gives CDR1 ENHRY, CDR2 SYGVKD. This CDR3 has 13 amino acids. The CDR3 is CATRVTGTGILYF. CDR3 in DNA: TGTGCCACTAGGGTAACCGGGACAGGGATTTTGTACTTC.

This chain links TRBV6-1 with TRBJ2-7, with TRBD2 as a possible D gene (5 bases). This CDR3 region has 15 residues. CDR1 is MNHNS, CDR2 SASEGT, per germline. Trimming took off 7 bases at V and 1 base at J, with 17 bases between the two ends. CDR3 protein: CASTEPFAGSYEQYF. For the CDR3, the DNA is TGTGCCAGCACCGAACCCTTTGCGGGTTCCTACGAGCAGTACTTC.

Many counts were recorded for this clonotype. The chain has TRBV19 and TRBJ1-1; no firm D call. Germline V CDR1 and CDR2: LNHDA, SQIVND (reference sequence). Trimming took 6 bases from V and 2 from J, leaving 13 bases between them. CDR3 length equals 14 residues. The CDR3 spells CASSRDVINTEAFF. The CDR3 bases are TGTGCCAGTAGCCGCGATGTCATCAACACTGAAGCTTTCTTT. Combining the CDR3 with reference TRBV19 and TRBJ1-1 gives the whole variable domain DGGITQSPKYLFRKEGQNVTLSCEQNLNHDAMYWYRQDPGQGLRLIYYSQIVNDFQKGDIAEGYSVSREKKESFPLTVTSAQKNPTAFYLCASSRDVINTEAFFGQGTRLTVV.

This clonotype was picked up a small number of times. The chain uses TRBV6-2 or TRBV6-3 and TRBJ1-1, with D uncertain. V lost 5 bases, J lost 0 bases, and 7 bases lay in between. Germline assignment: CDR1 MNHEY and CDR2 SVGEGT. CDR3 length: 13 residues. CDR3 region: CASSMDLNTEAFF. The CDR3 bases are TGTGCCAGCAGTATGGACTTGAACACTGAAGCTTTCTTT.

This clonotype has ten or more counts. The V call is TRBV29-1, the J call TRBJ2-7; 7 nucleotides line up with TRBD1. Germline V gene lookup returns CDR1 SQVTM and CDR2 ANQGSEA. Losses at the gene ends were 4 bases for V and 2 bases for J; bases not matched to a gene: 2. This CDR3 has 12 amino acids. CDR3: CSVVGTAYEQYF. CDR3 sequence (DNA): TGCAGCGTTGTTGGGACAGCCTACGAGCAGTACTTC.

In its sample, this clonotype was seen many times. This chain connects TRBV3-1 to TRBJ2-5; TRBD1 matches at 7 bases. The CDR3 has 14 amino acids. Germline V lookup: CDR1 LGHDT, CDR2 YNNKEL (reference sequence). Trimming took 4 bases from V and 2 from J; bases not matched to a gene: 4. For the CDR3, the DNA is TGTGCCAGCAGCCCGAGGGGACAGCAAGAGACCCAGTACTTC. This sequence encodes CASSPRGQQETQYF.

This clonotype appeared many times. This chain links TRBV5-6 with TRBJ2-6; D is perhaps TRBD1 (6 bases). V was pared by 1 base and J by 2 bases, with 7 bases between. There are 15 residues in the CDR3. Germline values: CDR1 SGHDT, CDR2 YYEEEE. CDR3 bases: TGTGCCAGCAGCTTGACAGGGACTGGGGCCAACGTCCTGACTTTC. Translated, it gives CASSLTGTGANVLTF.

Ten or more counts support this clonotype. The chain is built from TRBV7-2 and TRBJ2-5; TRBD1 is a possible D gene (6 bases). In germline, CDR1 is SGHTA, CDR2 FQGNSA. CDR3 size: 15 residues. The germline V and J ends were trimmed by 5 bases and 4 bases, with 17 bases remaining between them. CDR3 protein: CASSRIGRGGETQYF. The CDR3 nucleotides read TGTGCCAGCAGCAGAATAGGTCGAGGGGGAGAGACCCAGTACTTC.

The gene calls are TRBV7-7 and TRBJ2-5; no clear D. Germline CDR1 and CDR2: SSHAT and FNYEAQ (reference sequence). This CDR3 is 13 amino acids long. Trimming stripped 8 bases from V and 4 bases from J, with 14 bases between. The CDR3 here is CASVARLGETQYF. In nucleotides, the CDR3 is TGTGCCAGCGTAGCTAGGTTGGGAGAGACCCAGTACTTC.

This clonotype came up a few times. J is TRBJ1-5 and V is TRBV5-1; 8 bases match TRBD1. There are 15 residues in the CDR3. Germline values: CDR1 SGHRS, CDR2 YFSETQ. V dropped 4 bases and J dropped 2; count of bases not matched to a gene: 5. CDR3 DNA sequence: TGCGCCAGCAGCCAGACGACAGGGGGCAATCAGCCCCAGCATTTT. It codes for CASSQTTGGNQPQHF.

This clonotype was seen ten or more times. V gene TRBV10-3 combines with J gene TRBJ2-5; 8 nucleotides line up with TRBD1. The CDR3 is 13 amino acids. Germline V gene data show CDR1 as ENHRY and CDR2 as SYGVKD. Trimming cost V 8 bases and J 4 bases; bases outside gene matches: 6. CDR3 sequence (DNA): TGTGCCATCGGGACAGGAGGAGGAGAGACCCAGTACTTC. Translation: CAIGTGGGETQYF.